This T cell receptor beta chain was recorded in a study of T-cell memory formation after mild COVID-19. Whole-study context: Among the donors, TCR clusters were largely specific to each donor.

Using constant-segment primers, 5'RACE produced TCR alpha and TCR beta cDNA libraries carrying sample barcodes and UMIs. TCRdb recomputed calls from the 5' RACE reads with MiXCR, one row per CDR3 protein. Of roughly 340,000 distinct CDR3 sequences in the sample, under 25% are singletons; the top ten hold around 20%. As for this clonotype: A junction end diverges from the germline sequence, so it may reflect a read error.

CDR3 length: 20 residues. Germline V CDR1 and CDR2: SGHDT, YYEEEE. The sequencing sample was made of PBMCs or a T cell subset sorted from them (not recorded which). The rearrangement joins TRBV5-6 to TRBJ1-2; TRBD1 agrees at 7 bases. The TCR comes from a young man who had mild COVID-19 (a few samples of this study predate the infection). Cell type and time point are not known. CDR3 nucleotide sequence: TGTGCCAGCAGACGTAGAAGGACAGGTGCTCGCGCTAAAGCTAACTATGGATACACCTTC. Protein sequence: CASRRRRTGARAKANYGYTF.